The 25 T cell receptor beta chains in this list originate from one sample, sequenced in a study of technical replicates of blood from a few donors. The table came from immunoSEQ multiplex PCR; TCRdb's copy has only in-frame clones and leaves some out. Altogether 75,000 to 100,000 clones are present, around nine tenths being singletons, with the ten largest covering roughly 0.27%. The sequenced sample was T cells isolated from PBMCs. The source of these receptors is a human donor in good health.

This chain joins TRBV6-1 and TRBJ2-7, with D perhaps TRBD2 (6 bases). The CDR3 runs 16 residues. V was pared by 1 base and J by 4 bases, with 17 bases between. CDR1 and CDR2 from the germline V gene are MNHNS and SASEGT. The CDR3 region has the DNA TGTGCCAGCAGTGAAGGGAGGGCGGGAATTAGGTACGAGCAGTACTTC. Translated, it gives CASSEGRAGIRYEQYF.

J is TRBJ2-5 and V is TRBV9, with 10 bases that match TRBD2. Germline CDR1 SGDLS, CDR2 YYNGEE. V was pared by 0 bases and J by 4 bases, with 6 bases of the junction left unmatched. The CDR3 is 16 residues long. CDR3 residues: CASSVDSGGAIETQYF. The CDR3 DNA reads TGTGCCAGCAGCGTAGACAGCGGGGGGGCCATAGAGACCCAGTACTTC. The variable domain in full, with the rest retrieved from reference TRBV9 and TRBJ2-5, is DSGVTQTPKHLITATGQRVTLRCSPRSGDLSVYWYQQSLDQGLQFLIQYYNGEERAKGNILERFSAQQFPDLHSELNLSSLELGDSALYFCASSVDSGGAIETQYFGPGTRLLVL.

The rearrangement joins TRBV5-6 to TRBJ2-7; 7 bases map to TRBD1. Looked up from germline, CDR1 is SGHDT and CDR2 is YYEEEE. J lost 3 bases, V lost 5 bases, and 5 bases had no gene match. The CDR3 covers 13 residues. The CDR3 sequence is CASSSTGIYEQYF. Here the CDR3 DNA reads TGTGCCAGCAGTTCGACAGGGATCTACGAGCAGTACTTC. Together with reference TRBV5-6 and TRBJ2-7, the CDR3 gives the full variable domain: DAGVTQSPTHLIKTRGQQVTLRCSPKSGHDTVSWYQQALGQGPQFIFQYYEEEERQRGNFPDRFSGHQFPNYSSELNVNALLLGDSALYLCASSSTGIYEQYFGPGTRLTVT.

The V call is TRBV21-1, the J call TRBJ2-2; TRBD1 is taken as the D call from the table, unchecked against the DNA. TRBV21-1 is noted as a pseudogene. This CDR3 region has 16 residues. The CDR3 DNA follows: TGTGCCAGCAACTCAAGGCGGGACAGGGTAATCGGGGAGCTGTTTTTT. Its protein is CASNSRRDRVIGELFF.

The V call is TRBV9, the J call TRBJ1-1; D unresolved. Trimming shortened V by 3 bases and J by 4 bases, and 7 bases separated the two germline ends. Germline V gene sequence: CDR1 SGDLS, CDR2 YYNGEE. The CDR3 contains 12 residues. The CDR3 sequence: CASSGLSTEAFF. The CDR3 nucleotides read TGTGCCAGCAGCGGACTGAGCACTGAAGCTTTCTTT.

This clone appeared a single time. This rearrangement joins TRBV4-1 to TRBJ2-1; 7 bases map to TRBD2. Germline lookup yields CDR1 MGHRA and CDR2 YSYEKL. The CDR3 is 16 residues long. The ends lost 0 bases at V and 4 bases at J; junction bases unmatched: 6. CDR3 nucleotides: TGCGCCAGCAGCCAAGAGGGAGCGGGGCGGTACAATGAGCAGTTCTTC. Residues: CASSQEGAGRYNEQFF.

V and J are TRBV11-1 and TRBJ2-2; 7 bases line up with TRBD1. Trimming removed 5 bases from V and 8 bases from J; junction bases left unmatched: 14. The CDR3 has 16 amino acids. CDR1 and CDR2 (germline): SGHAT, FQDESV (reference sequence). The CDR3 sequence: CASSPKAGQGDGELFF. DNA for the CDR3: TGTGCCAGCAGCCCAAAGGCCGGGCAGGGGGATGGGGAGCTGTTTTTT.

The chain employs TRBV27 and TRBJ2-1, with TRBD1 identical over 7 bases. The CDR3 loop spans 14 amino acids. V trimming: 4 bases; J trimming: 8 bases; junction bases outside the gene matches: 8. Per the germline V gene, CDR1 is MNHEY and CDR2 is SMNVEV (reference sequence). The CDR3 sequence is CASSSAGTVYEQFF. The CDR3, as DNA: TGTGCCAGCAGTTCCGCCGGGACAGTGTATGAGCAGTTCTTC.

The chain uses TRBV5-4 and TRBJ2-7, with a weak D call TRBD1 (5 bases). Germline V gene lookup returns CDR1 SGHNT and CDR2 YYREEE (reference sequence). There are 14 residues in the CDR3. Trimming left V 0 bases short and J 2 bases short, with 9 bases between. The CDR3 DNA reads TGTGCCAGCAGCTTGGACCAGGGTACCTACGAGCAGTACTTC. Amino acids: CASSLDQGTYEQYF.

The V gene is TRBV4-1, the J gene TRBJ2-2; D unclear. Trimming shortened V by 0 bases and J by 6 bases, and 11 bases separated the two germline ends. The CDR3 consists of 15 residues. CDR1 is MGHRA and CDR2 is YSYEKL in the germline V gene. This CDR3 is CASSQEPPGSGELFF. For the CDR3, the DNA is TGCGCCAGCAGCCAAGAACCCCCCGGGTCCGGGGAGCTGTTTTTT.

The chain is built from TRBV5-6 and TRBJ1-6, with 8 bases lining up with TRBD1. The CDR3 consists of 14 residues. Germline assignment: CDR1 SGHDT and CDR2 YYEEEE. The J segment lost 9 bases and the V segment lost 5 bases, leaving 7 bases of the junction unmatched. The chain's CDR3 is CASRRTGQGSPLHF. Written as DNA, the CDR3 is TGTGCCAGCAGACGGACAGGGCAGGGTTCACCCCTCCACTTT.

The CDR3 loop reads CASRQLAGGDNEQFF. In nucleotides, the CDR3 is TGTGCCAGCAGACAACTAGCGGGGGGGGACAATGAGCAGTTCTTC. V and J are TRBV7-3 and TRBJ2-1; TRBD2 matches 13 bases. The CDR3 runs 15 residues. V lost 6 bases to trimming and J lost 5 bases; unmatched junction nucleotides: 4. CDR1 and CDR2 (germline): SGHTA, FQGTGA.

This rearrangement joins TRBV27 to TRBJ1-5; perhaps TRBD1 as D (5 bases). The CDR3 sequence is 13 residues long. The ends were cut back, 7 bases at V and 7 bases at J, with 14 bases in the middle. Germline CDR1 and CDR2: MNHEY and SMNVEV (reference sequence). CDR3 sequence: CASKGQGGQPQHF. For the CDR3, the DNA is TGTGCCAGCAAAGGCCAGGGAGGGCAGCCCCAGCATTTT.

The chain couples TRBV19 to TRBJ1-5; perhaps TRBD1 as D (5 bases). The germline V and J ends were trimmed by 7 bases and 3 bases, with 19 bases remaining between them. The length of the CDR3 is 16 residues. CDR1 and CDR2 from the germline V gene are LNHDA and SQIVND (reference sequence). The CDR3 sequence is CASIGPRQNLNQPQHF. The CDR3 DNA reads as TGTGCCAGTATCGGCCCCAGACAGAACCTCAATCAGCCCCAGCATTTT. Variable domain in full (rest from reference TRBV19 and TRBJ1-5): DGGITQSPKYLFRKEGQNVTLSCEQNLNHDAMYWYRQDPGQGLRLIYYSQIVNDFQKGDIAEGYSVSREKKESFPLTVTSAQKNPTAFYLCASIGPRQNLNQPQHFGDGTRLSIL.

The V gene is TRBV7-9, the J gene TRBJ2-3; 9 nucleotides agree with TRBD1. Per the germline V gene, CDR1 is SEHNR and CDR2 is FQNEAQ (reference sequence). V was clipped by 1 base and J by 0 bases; unmatched bases: 2. CDR3 length: 16 residues. The DNA of the CDR3 is TGTGCCAGCAGCTTAGGGGGGACAGGGAGCACAGATACGCAGTATTTT. Protein product: CASSLGGTGSTDTQYF.

The rearrangement links TRBV6-6 to TRBJ1-2, with TRBD1 identical over 8 bases. The junction had 15 bases not matched to a gene; V was cut back by 7 bases and J by 8 bases. This CDR3 has 15 residues. Germline CDR1 and CDR2: MNHNY and SVGAGI (reference sequence). This chain's CDR3 is CASTQGVIRLIGYTF. DNA of the CDR3: TGTGCCAGCACACAGGGGGTAATCCGGCTTATAGGCTACACCTTC.

The V gene is TRBV7-9, the J gene TRBJ2-3, with TRBD1 matching 7 bases. Germline loops: CDR1 SEHNR, CDR2 FQNEAQ (reference sequence). Losses at the gene ends were 3 bases for V and 2 bases for J; bases not matched to a gene: 8. This CDR3 is built from 16 residues. CDR3 DNA: TGTGCCAGCAGCTTCGGGGACAGAGATTACACAGATACGCAGTATTTT. Translation: CASSFGDRDYTDTQYF.

J is TRBJ1-1 and V is TRBV6-6; 7 bases fit TRBD1. CDR1 and CDR2 (germline): MNHNY, SVGAGI (reference sequence). The length of the CDR3 is 14 residues. With V trimmed by 2 bases and J by 1 base, 1 base remained unmatched. CDR3 in amino acids: CASSYRDRNTEAFF. The CDR3 nucleotides are TGTGCCAGCAGTTACCGGGACAGGAACACTGAAGCTTTCTTT.

The chain is built from TRBV19 and TRBJ2-2; 10 bases match TRBD1. V trimming: 5 bases; J trimming: 6 bases; junction bases outside the gene matches: 9. This CDR3 is built from 16 residues. CDR1 and CDR2 (germline): LNHDA, SQIVND (reference sequence). DNA for the CDR3: TGTGCCAGTAGTGCTAAGACAGGGGGCGAGCCCGGGGAGCTGTTTTTT. It specifies CASSAKTGGEPGELFF.

This clone showed up just once. The V call is TRBV13, the J call TRBJ1-4, with TRBD1 as a possible D gene (6 bases). The CDR3 consists of 13 residues. Trimming stripped 0 bases from V and 7 bases from J, with 6 bases between. Germline CDR1 is PRHDT and CDR2 is FYEKMQ (reference sequence). CDR3 protein: CASSLGRGEKLFF. CDR3 DNA: TGTGCCAGCAGCTTAGGCAGGGGTGAAAAACTGTTTTTT.

The rearrangement joins TRBV6-6 to TRBJ1-6; no firm D call. CDR1 is MNHNY, CDR2 SVGAGI, per germline (reference sequence). The V and J ends lost 6 bases and 10 bases respectively, with 10 bases between them. The CDR3 is 12 residues long. CDR3 sequence (DNA): TGTGCCAGCAGCCCACGGGGATCACCCCTCCACTTT. It is translated as CASSPRGSPLHF.

The J gene is TRBJ2-1, the V gene TRBV14; 10 bases are shared with TRBD2. Trimming took 1 base from V and 9 from J; bases not matched to a gene: 9. CDR3 size: 16 residues. Germline-derived CDR1 and CDR2 are SGHDN and FVKESK. The CDR3 DNA sequence: TGTGCCAGCAGCCAAGGAGTAGCGGGAGGAAGTACTGAGCAGTTCTTC. It yields the protein CASSQGVAGGSTEQFF.

A remark on this clone: The junction shows a germline mismatch at one end, possibly a read error. The chain recombines TRBV7-7 with TRBJ2-1; 10 bases line up with TRBD2. This CDR3 has 15 residues. Germline CDR1 and CDR2: SSHAT and FNYEAQ (reference sequence). DNA of the CDR3: TGTGCTAGCAGCCTCACTAGCGGGGTTTACAATGAGCAGTTCTTC. Translated, it gives CASSLTSGVYNEQFF.

The chain joins TRBV7-6 to TRBJ2-7, with TRBD1 matching over 9 bases. The J segment lost 3 bases and the V segment lost 4 bases, leaving 10 bases of the junction unmatched. CDR1 and CDR2 from the germline V gene are SGHVS and FNYEAQ. There are 16 residues in the CDR3. The CDR3 loop reads CASSYAGGQGVYEQYF. As DNA, the CDR3 is TGTGCCAGCAGCTACGCAGGGGGACAGGGTGTCTACGAGCAGTACTTC. Filled out from reference TRBV7-6 and TRBJ2-7, the complete variable domain reads GAGVSQSPRYKVTKRGQDVALRCDPISGHVSLYWYRQALGQGPEFLTYFNYEAQQDKSGLPNDRFSAERPEGSISTLTIQRTEQRDSAMYRCASSYAGGQGVYEQYFGPGTRLTVT.

This chain links TRBV2 with TRBJ2-3; D is perhaps TRBD2 (5 bases). The CDR3 covers 15 residues. Trimming pared 7 bases from V and 2 bases from J, leaving 16 bases between. CDR1 and CDR2 (germline): SNHLY, FYNNEI. CDR3 bases: TGTGCCAGCATTGCCAGCGGCCTCTACACAGATACGCAGTATTTT. Protein product: CASIASGLYTDTQYF.